Listed below are T cell receptor beta chains from one sample, sequenced in a study of neurological immune-mediated disorders. From the 5' RACE reads, TCRdb called clonotypes with MiXCR, one entry per CDR3 protein. The sample records roughly 30,000 distinct CDR3 sequences, roughly an eighth being singletons. The specimen was PBMCs. These receptors came from a woman aged 55-69 years in good health. Both conserved end residues are part of each CDR3. The D gene is left open where the match is weak. Clone size is given as once, few or many counts, or a class when the clone is expanded.

>TRBD2|TRBJ2-5|many|TRBV12-3/TRBV12-4
TGTGCCAGCAGTTTAGCGGTCTCCGGAGCGGGGGCGGGGGAGACCCAGTACTTC
CASSLAVSGAGAGETQYF
>TRBD1|TRBJ2-1|many|TRBV14
TGTGCCAGCAGCCGAAACAGGGGCCTCTCCTACAATGAGCAGTTCTTC
CASSRNRGLSYNEQFF
>.|TRBJ1-5|many|TRBV7-2
TGTGCCAGCAGCCCCAGTGGTCAGCCCCAGCATTTT
CASSPSGQPQHF
>TRBD1|TRBJ1-2|many|TRBV7-9
TGTGCCAGCAGCTTACGACAGGGCGCCTATGGCTACACCTTC
CASSLRQGAYGYTF
>TRBD2|TRBJ2-3|many|TRBV7-2
TGTGCCAGCAGCTCCCAAAAACTAGCGGGGGTTTTTAGTAGCACAGATACGCAGTATTTT
CASSSQKLAGVFSSTDTQYF
>.|TRBJ2-3|many|TRBV6-5
TGTGCCAGCAGTTACGAGAGTAGCACAGATACGCAGTATTTT
CASSYESSTDTQYF
>TRBD2|TRBJ2-1|many|TRBV12-3/TRBV12-4
TGTGCCAGCATAGCGGGGGACAATGAGCAGTTCTTC
CASIAGDNEQFF
>.|TRBJ2-2|many|TRBV4-2
TGTGCCAGCAGCCAAGATCCGGACAGCGAGCTGTTTTTT
CASSQDPDSELFF
>TRBD1|TRBJ2-1|many|TRBV7-6
TGTGCCAGCAGCTTGGGACAGTTGACCTCCTACAATGAGCAGTTCTTC
CASSLGQLTSYNEQFF
>TRBD1|TRBJ2-1|many|TRBV5-1
TGCGCCAGCAGCGAGGGACAGAACAATGAGCAGTTCTTC
CASSEGQNNEQFF
>.|TRBJ1-2|many|TRBV12-3/TRBV12-4
TGTGCCAGCAGTCCTAAAGGGGAAAACTATGGCTACACCTTC
CASSPKGENYGYTF
>.|TRBJ1-6|many|TRBV7-2
TGTGCCAGCAGCTCTCCCGGTAGGGGGGATAATTCACCCCTCCACTTT
CASSSPGRGDNSPLHF
>.|TRBJ1-5|many|TRBV20-1
TGCAGTGCTAGATCAGAGGCCAATCAGCCCCAGCATTTT
CSARSEANQPQHF
>.|TRBJ2-3|many|TRBV6-2/TRBV6-3
TGTGCCAGCAGTTACGATAGGGGGACGCAGTATTTT
CASSYDRGTQYF
>TRBD1|TRBJ1-6|many|TRBV6-5
TGTGCCAGCAGCGGGACAGGGGGAAATTCACCCCTCCACTTT
CASSGTGGNSPLHF
>.|TRBJ1-1|many|TRBV7-2
TGTGCCAGCAGCTTAGTGTCAGGCGGGACAACTGAAGCTTTCTTT
CASSLVSGGTTEAFF
>.|TRBJ2-1|many|TRBV5-1
TGCGCCAGCAGCTTGGAGCCAGGCTCCCACAATGAGCAGTTCTTC
CASSLEPGSHNEQFF